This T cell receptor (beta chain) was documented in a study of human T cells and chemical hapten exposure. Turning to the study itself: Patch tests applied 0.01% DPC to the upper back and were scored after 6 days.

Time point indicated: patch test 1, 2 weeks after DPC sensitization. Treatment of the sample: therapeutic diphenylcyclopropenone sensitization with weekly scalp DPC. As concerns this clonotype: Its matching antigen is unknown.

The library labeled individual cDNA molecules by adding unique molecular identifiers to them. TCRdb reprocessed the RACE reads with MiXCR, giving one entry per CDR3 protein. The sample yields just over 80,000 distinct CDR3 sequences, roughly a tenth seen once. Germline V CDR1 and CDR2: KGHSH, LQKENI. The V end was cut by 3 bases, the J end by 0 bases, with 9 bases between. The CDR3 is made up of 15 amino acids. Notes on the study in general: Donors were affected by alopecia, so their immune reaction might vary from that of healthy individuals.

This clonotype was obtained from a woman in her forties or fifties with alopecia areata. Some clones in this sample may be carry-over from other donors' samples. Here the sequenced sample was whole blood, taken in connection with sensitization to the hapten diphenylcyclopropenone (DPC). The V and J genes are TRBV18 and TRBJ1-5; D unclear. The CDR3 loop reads CASSPEAVSNQPQHF. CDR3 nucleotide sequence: TGTGCCAGCTCACCTGAGGCGGTTAGCAATCAGCCCCAGCATTTT.